Described below is a single T cell receptor beta chain sequence and its context. Profiled with immunoSEQ multiplex PCR; TCRdb holds only in-frame clones, not every one. The table shows roughly 220,000 clones, with approximately 84% occurring only once. This record belongs to a study of blood T cell repertoires in COVID-19. Study background: Nucleic acid was either cDNA or gDNA, and it came from T cells, B-cell-depleted T cells, or PBMCs.

V was clipped by 1 base and J by 4 bases; unmatched bases: 3. CDR1 is SGHNT and CDR2 is YENEEA in the germline V gene. The CDR3 extends over 15 amino acids. The sequencing input was peripheral blood. This sequence joins TRBV11-3 and TRBJ1-1; 10 bases are shared with TRBD1. The sequence came from an older man with acute or convalescent COVID-19. The CDR3 loop reads CASSLATGGGTEAFF. CDR3 coding DNA: TGTGCCAGCAGCTTAGCGACAGGGGGCGGCACTGAAGCTTTCTTT. Using reference TRBV11-3 and TRBJ1-1 for the parts outside the CDR3, the full variable domain is EAGVVQSPRYKIIEKKQPVAFWCNPISGHNTLYWYLQNLGQGPELLIRYENEEAVDDSQLPKDRFSAERLKGVDSTLKIQPAELGDSAVYLCASSLATGGGTEAFFGQGTRLTVV.